The 14 T cell receptor beta chains below come from one sample, sequenced in a study of CD8 T cells in ankylosing spondylitis. TCRdb re-called the 5' RACE reads through MiXCR, storing one row per CDR3 protein. The table has around 490,000 distinct CDR3 sequences, over 4% seen once. Their cognate antigens are unknown. Study-wide results and caveats: Characteristic of ankylosing spondylitis blood, it appeared, was a TCR beta motif comprising fewer than 10 highly homologous variants.

Sequenced material: blood, either unsorted or a sorted T cell fraction (not recorded which). The receptors come from a male donor with ankylosing spondylitis.

This clonotype was seen a few times. J is TRBJ2-5 and V is TRBV24-1; D is possibly TRBD2 (6 bases). CDR1 and CDR2 from the germline V gene are KGHDR and SFDVKD. Deletions cut 3 bases from V and 3 bases from J, with 13 bases between. The CDR3 has 15 residues. CDR3 residues: CATSDTLRDEETQYF. The CDR3 DNA reads as TGTGCCACCAGTGATACCCTGCGGGACGAAGAGACCCAGTACTTC.

CDR3 residues: CASSPRFQGADTEAFF. The CDR3 DNA reads as TGTGCCAGCAGCCCACGGTTCCAGGGGGCCGACACTGAAGCTTTCTTT. The chain carries TRBV7-9 and TRBJ1-1; 8 bases match TRBD1. The length of the CDR3 is 16 residues. V shed 5 bases and J 3 bases; nucleotides not matched to a gene: 11. Germline CDR1 is SEHNR and CDR2 is FQNEAQ (reference sequence).

There are many counts of this clonotype. The chain recombines TRBV6-2 or TRBV6-3 with TRBJ1-1, with D maybe TRBD1 (6 bases). CDR1 is MNHEY and CDR2 is SVGEGT in the germline V gene. The germline V and J ends were trimmed by 0 bases and 1 base, with 12 bases remaining between them. CDR3 size: 16 residues. The CDR3 sequence: CASSYSMWGQNTEAFF. CDR3 sequence (DNA): TGTGCCAGCAGTTACTCGATGTGGGGACAGAACACTGAAGCTTTCTTT.

This clonotype was detected many times. The chain employs TRBV20-1 and TRBJ2-7, with 9 bases aligning to TRBD2. With V trimmed by 2 bases and J by 4 bases, 6 bases remained unmatched. This CDR3 region has 14 residues. From germline, CDR1 is DFQATT and CDR2 SNEGSKA (reference sequence). The CDR3 nucleotides are TGCAGTGCTAGACAAAGCGGGAGGACATACGAGCAGTACTTC. Protein sequence: CSARQSGRTYEQYF.

This clonotype was detected ten times or more. The chain recombines TRBV10-3 with TRBJ2-4; 9 bases line up with TRBD1. There are 14 residues in the CDR3. V lost 10 bases to trimming and J lost 1 base; unmatched junction nucleotides: 5. Germline loops: CDR1 ENHRY, CDR2 SYGVKD. Here the CDR3 reads CATRQGGAKNIQYF. CDR3 bases: TGTGCCACCCGACAGGGGGGTGCCAAAAACATTCAGTACTTC.

This clonotype occurred many times. The gene calls are TRBV7-3 and TRBJ2-5; D may match TRBD1 or TRBD2 (7 bases each). V lost 0 bases to trimming and J lost 9 bases, with 17 bases between them. Germline values: CDR1 SGHTA, CDR2 FQGTGA. This CDR3 has 15 amino acids. The CDR3, as DNA: TGTGCCAGCAGCTTAACCGGGGGGACAGAGGGTTCCCAGTACTTC. It yields the protein CASSLTGGTEGSQYF.

This clonotype was recorded at least ten times. The CDR3, as DNA: TGCGCCAGCAGCGTGGGACTACTTGTCGACGAGCAGTACTTC. Its protein is CASSVGLLVDEQYF. The genes are TRBV5-1 and TRBJ2-7; 7 nucleotides align to TRBD2. J was trimmed by 5 bases and V by 4 bases; bases with no gene match: 9. In germline, CDR1 is SGHRS, CDR2 YFSETQ. This CDR3 is built from 14 residues.

At least ten counts were recorded for this clonotype. The chain uses TRBV12-3 or TRBV12-4 and TRBJ2-7, with no clear D. The CDR3 contains 17 residues. V lost 5 bases and J lost 4, with 24 bases in between. The CDR3 DNA reads as TGTGCCAGCAGTGATTCTAGGTTCGCTTGGCAAATGTACGAGCAGTACTTC. Its translation is CASSDSRFAWQMYEQYF.

This clonotype showed up many times. The chain employs TRBV5-5 and TRBJ1-1; 9 bases fit TRBD1. The J segment lost 5 bases and the V segment lost 4 bases, leaving 6 bases of the junction unmatched. Germline V gene sequence: CDR1 SGHKS, CDR2 YYEKEE (reference sequence). This CDR3 contains 14 residues. This CDR3 reads CASSRGTGRTEAFF. CDR3 DNA sequence: TGTGCCAGCAGCCGTGGGACAGGGAGGACTGAAGCTTTCTTT.

This clonotype occurred many times. The rearrangement links TRBV7-9 to TRBJ2-7; no firm D call. The V gene lost 1 base and the J gene lost 9 bases, with 7 bases spanning the gap. Germline-derived CDR1 and CDR2 are SEHNR and FQNEAQ (reference sequence). This CDR3 has 11 residues. The CDR3 region has the DNA TGTGCCAGCAGCTTAGAGGCCGCGCAGTACTTC. Its protein product is CASSLEAAQYF.

There are many counts of this clonotype. The J gene is TRBJ1-5, the V gene TRBV7-9; 7 positions agree with TRBD1. Per the germline V gene, CDR1 is SEHNR and CDR2 is FQNEAQ (reference sequence). The ends lost 2 bases at V and 5 bases at J; junction bases unmatched: 6. The CDR3 is made up of 15 amino acids. This CDR3 reads CASSLRGQGDQPQHF. The CDR3 nucleotides read TGTGCCAGCAGCTTAAGGGGGCAAGGGGATCAGCCCCAGCATTTT.

This clonotype was picked up many times. The chain is built from TRBV5-6 and TRBJ1-2; 7 bases align to TRBD1. The CDR3 is 14 residues long. J gave up 6 bases and V 2 bases, and 7 bases lay outside the gene matches. CDR1 and CDR2 from the germline V gene are SGHDT and YYEEEE. The CDR3: CASSLWDSYNGYTF. The CDR3 DNA reads as TGTGCCAGCAGCTTATGGGACAGTTACAATGGCTACACCTTC.

This clonotype was counted at least ten times. This chain joins TRBV7-9 and TRBJ2-1; 14 bases align to TRBD2. The CDR3 consists of 15 residues. CDR1 and CDR2 from the germline V gene are SEHNR and FQNEAQ (reference sequence). With 5 bases clipped from V and 9 bases from J, the junction kept 6 bases outside the gene matches. The CDR3 sequence is CASSPGLAGVLEQFF. CDR3 coding DNA: TGTGCCAGCAGCCCGGGACTAGCGGGAGTTCTTGAGCAGTTCTTC.

This clonotype was counted ten times or more. The rearrangement links TRBV12-3 or TRBV12-4 to TRBJ2-7; D not resolved. CDR3 length: 13 residues. Trimming cost V 5 bases and J 1 base, with 9 bases left between them. This chain's CDR3 is CASSRRRSYEQYF. CDR3 DNA: TGTGCCAGCAGTCGTAGGCGGTCCTACGAGCAGTACTTC.